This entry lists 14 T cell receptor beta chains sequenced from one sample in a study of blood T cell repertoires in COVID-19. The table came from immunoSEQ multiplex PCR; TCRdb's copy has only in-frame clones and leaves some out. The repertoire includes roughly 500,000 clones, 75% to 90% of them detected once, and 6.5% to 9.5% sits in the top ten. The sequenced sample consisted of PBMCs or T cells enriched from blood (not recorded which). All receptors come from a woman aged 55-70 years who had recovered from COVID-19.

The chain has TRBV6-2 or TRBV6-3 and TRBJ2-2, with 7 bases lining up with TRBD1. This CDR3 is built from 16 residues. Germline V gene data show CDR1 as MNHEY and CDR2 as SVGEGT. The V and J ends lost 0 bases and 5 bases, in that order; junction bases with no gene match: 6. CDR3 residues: CASSYSRGRGTGELFF. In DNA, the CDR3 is TGTGCCAGCAGTTACTCGAGGGGGCGCGGGACCGGGGAGCTGTTTTTT.

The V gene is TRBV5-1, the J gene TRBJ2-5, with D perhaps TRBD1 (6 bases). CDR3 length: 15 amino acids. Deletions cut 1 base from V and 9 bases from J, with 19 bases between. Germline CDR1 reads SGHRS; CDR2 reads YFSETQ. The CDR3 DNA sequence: TGCGCCAGCAGCTTGATCCCAGGGGTAACCTCGGCCCAGTACTTC. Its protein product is CASSLIPGVTSAQYF.

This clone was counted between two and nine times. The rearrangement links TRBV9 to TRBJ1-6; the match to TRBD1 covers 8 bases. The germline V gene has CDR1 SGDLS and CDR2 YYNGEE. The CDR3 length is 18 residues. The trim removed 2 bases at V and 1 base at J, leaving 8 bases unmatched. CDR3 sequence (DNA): TGTGCCAGCAGCGTCTCGGACAGGGTGAGATCCTATAATTCACCCCTCCACTTT. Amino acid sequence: CASSVSDRVRSYNSPLHF.

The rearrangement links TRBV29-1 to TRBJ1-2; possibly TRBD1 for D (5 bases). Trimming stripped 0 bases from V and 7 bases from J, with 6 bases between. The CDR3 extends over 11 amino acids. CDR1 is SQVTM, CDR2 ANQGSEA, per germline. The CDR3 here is CSVEDQGGYTF. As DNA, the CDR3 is TGCAGCGTTGAAGATCAGGGTGGCTACACCTTC.

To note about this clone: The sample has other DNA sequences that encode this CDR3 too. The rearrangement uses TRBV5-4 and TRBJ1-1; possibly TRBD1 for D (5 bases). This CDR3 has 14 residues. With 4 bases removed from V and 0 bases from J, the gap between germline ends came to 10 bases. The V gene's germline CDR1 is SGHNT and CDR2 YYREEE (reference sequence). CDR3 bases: TGTGCCAGCAGCCAAACAGGAATGAACACTGAAGCTTTCTTT. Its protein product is CASSQTGMNTEAFF.

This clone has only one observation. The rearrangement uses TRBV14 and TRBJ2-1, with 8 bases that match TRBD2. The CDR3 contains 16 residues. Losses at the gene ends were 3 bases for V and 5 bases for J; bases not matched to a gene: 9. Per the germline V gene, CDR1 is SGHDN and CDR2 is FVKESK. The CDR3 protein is CASSHRYRGGNNEQFF. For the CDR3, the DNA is TGTGCCAGCAGCCACAGGTATCGGGGGGGAAACAATGAGCAGTTCTTC.

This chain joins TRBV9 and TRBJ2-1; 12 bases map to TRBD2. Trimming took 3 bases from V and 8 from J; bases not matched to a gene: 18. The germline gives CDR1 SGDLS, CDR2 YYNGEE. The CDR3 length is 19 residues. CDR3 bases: TGTGCCAGCAGCGCCCGAGGGGCTAGCGGGGGGGCCGAGGACCATGAGCAGTTCTTC. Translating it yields CASSARGASGGAEDHEQFF.

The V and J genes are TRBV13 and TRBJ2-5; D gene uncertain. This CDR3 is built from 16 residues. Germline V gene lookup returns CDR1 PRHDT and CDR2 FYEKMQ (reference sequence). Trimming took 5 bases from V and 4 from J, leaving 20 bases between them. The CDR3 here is CASSTKDLDGPETQYF. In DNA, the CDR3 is TGTGCCAGCAGCACCAAAGACCTAGACGGTCCAGAGACCCAGTACTTC.

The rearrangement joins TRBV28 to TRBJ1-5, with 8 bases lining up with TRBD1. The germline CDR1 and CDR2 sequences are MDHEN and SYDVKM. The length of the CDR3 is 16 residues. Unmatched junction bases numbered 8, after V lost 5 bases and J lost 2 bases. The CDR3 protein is CASSLPDRDGNQPQHF. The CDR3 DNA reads TGTGCCAGCAGTCTCCCGGACAGGGACGGCAATCAGCCCCAGCATTTT.

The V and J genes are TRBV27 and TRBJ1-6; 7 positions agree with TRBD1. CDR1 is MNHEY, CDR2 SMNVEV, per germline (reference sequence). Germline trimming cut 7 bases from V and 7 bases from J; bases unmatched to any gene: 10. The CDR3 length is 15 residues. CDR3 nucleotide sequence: TGTGCCAGCACAACTCCGGGGACAGCCAATTCACCCCTCCACTTT. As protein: CASTTPGTANSPLHF.

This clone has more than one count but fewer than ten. The chain's CDR3 is CASSEYGGQGGYTF. CDR3 DNA: TGTGCCAGCAGTGAATACGGGGGACAGGGCGGCTACACCTTC. The chain couples TRBV2 to TRBJ1-2; TRBD1 aligns across 9 bases. CDR1 and CDR2 from the germline V gene are SNHLY and FYNNEI. Trimming removed 2 bases from V and 8 bases from J; junction bases left unmatched: 6. CDR3 length equals 14 residues.

The CDR3 loop is CASSLRQRNYRGRYEKLFF. The CDR3 DNA is TGTGCCAGCAGCTTACGCCAGCGGAATTACAGGGGGCGTTATGAAAAACTGTTTTTT. The gene calls are TRBV11-2 and TRBJ1-4, with TRBD1 matching 9 bases. In germline, CDR1 is SGHAT, CDR2 FQNNGV. This CDR3 has 19 amino acids. With V trimmed by 2 bases and J by 6 bases, 16 bases remained unmatched.

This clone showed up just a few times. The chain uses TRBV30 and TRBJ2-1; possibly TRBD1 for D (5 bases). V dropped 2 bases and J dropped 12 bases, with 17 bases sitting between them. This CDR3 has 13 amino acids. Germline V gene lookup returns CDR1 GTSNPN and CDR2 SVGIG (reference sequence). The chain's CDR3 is CAWSPRQNLGQFF. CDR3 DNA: TGTGCCTGGAGTCCTCGACAGAACTTAGGGCAGTTCTTC.

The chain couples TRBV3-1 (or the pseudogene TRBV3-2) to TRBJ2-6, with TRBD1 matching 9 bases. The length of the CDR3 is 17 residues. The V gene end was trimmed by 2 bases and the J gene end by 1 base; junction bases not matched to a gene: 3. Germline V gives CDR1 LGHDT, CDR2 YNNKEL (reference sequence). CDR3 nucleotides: TGTGCCAGCAGCCAACGGACAGGGGTTTCTGGGGCCAACGTCCTGACTTTC. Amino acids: CASSQRTGVSGANVLTF.